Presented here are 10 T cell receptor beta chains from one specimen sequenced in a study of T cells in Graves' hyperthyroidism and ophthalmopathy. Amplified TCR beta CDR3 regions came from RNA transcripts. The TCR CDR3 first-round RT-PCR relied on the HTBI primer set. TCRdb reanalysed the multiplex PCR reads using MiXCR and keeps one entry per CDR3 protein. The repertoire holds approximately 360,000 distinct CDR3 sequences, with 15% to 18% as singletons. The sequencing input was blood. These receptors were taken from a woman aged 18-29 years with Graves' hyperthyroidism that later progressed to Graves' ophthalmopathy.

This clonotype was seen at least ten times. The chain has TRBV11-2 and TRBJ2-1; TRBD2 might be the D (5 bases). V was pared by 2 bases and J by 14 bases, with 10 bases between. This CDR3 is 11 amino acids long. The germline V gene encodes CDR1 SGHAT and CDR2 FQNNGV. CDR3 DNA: TGTGCCAGCAGCTTAACTAGAGTTAAGTTCTTC. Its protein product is CASSLTRVKFF.

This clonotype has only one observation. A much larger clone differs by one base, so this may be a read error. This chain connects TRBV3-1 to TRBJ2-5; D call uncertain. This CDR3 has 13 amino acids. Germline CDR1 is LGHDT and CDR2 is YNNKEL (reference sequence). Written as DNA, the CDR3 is TGTGCCAGCAGCCCCACGGCCCAAGAGACCCCGTACTTC. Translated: CASSPTAQETPYF.

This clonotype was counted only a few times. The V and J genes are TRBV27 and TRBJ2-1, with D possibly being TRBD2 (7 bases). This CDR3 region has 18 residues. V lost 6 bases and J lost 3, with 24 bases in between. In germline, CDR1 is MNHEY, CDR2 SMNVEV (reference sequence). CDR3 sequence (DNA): TGTGCCAGCAGAATCAGGGGTCTAGCGGCCCTTCACTACAATGAGCAGTTCTTC. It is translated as CASRIRGLAALHYNEQFF.

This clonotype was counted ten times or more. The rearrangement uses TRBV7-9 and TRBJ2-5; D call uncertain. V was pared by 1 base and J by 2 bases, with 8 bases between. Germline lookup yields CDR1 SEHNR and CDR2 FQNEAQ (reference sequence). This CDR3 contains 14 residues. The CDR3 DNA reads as TGTGCCAGCAGCTTAGTTAACATTCAAGAGACCCAGTACTTC. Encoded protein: CASSLVNIQETQYF.

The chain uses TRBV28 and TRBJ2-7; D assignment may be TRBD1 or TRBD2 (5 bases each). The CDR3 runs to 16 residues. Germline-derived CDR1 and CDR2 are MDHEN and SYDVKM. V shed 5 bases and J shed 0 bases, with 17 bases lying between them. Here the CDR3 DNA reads TGTGCCAGCAGTACCTCCTTAGGGGACCTCTCCTACGAGCAGTACTTC. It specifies CASSTSLGDLSYEQYF.

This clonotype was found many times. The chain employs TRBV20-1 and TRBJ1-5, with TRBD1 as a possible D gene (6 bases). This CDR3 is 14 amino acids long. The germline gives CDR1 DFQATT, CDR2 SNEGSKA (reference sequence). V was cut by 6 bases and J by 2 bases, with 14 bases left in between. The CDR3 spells CSALSSGGNQPQHF. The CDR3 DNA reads TGCAGTGCCCTTTCCTCAGGGGGCAATCAGCCCCAGCATTTT.

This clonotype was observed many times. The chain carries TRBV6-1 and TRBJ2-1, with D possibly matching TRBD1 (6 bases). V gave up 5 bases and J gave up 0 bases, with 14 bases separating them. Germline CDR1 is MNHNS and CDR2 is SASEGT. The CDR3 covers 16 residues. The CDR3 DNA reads TGTGCCAGCAGTTCCCCCGGGACAAGCTCCTACAATGAGCAGTTCTTC. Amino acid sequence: CASSSPGTSSYNEQFF.

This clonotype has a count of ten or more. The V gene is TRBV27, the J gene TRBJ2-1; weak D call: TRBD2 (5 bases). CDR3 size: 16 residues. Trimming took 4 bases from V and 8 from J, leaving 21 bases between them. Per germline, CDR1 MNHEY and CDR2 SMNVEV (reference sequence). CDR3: CASSSTLDYNKDEQFF. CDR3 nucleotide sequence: TGTGCCAGCAGTTCAACACTAGACTACAATAAGGATGAGCAGTTCTTC.

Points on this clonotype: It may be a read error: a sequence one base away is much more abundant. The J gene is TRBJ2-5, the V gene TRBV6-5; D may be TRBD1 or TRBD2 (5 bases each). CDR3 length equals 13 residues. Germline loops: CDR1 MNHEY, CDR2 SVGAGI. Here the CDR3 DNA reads TGTGCCAGAAGTTTGGGGGAACAAGAGACCCAGTACTTC. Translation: CARSLGEQETQYF.

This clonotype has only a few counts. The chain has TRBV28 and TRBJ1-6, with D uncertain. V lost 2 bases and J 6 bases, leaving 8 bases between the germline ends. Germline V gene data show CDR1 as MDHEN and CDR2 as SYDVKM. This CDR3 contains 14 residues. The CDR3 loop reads CASSLGQVNSPLHF. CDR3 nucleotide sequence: TGTGCCAGCAGTTTAGGGCAGGTTAATTCACCCCTCCACTTT. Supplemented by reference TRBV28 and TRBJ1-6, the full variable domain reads DVKVTQSSRYLVKRTGEKVFLECVQDMDHENMFWYRQDPGLGLRLIYFSYDVKMKEKGDIPEGYSVSREKKERFSLILESASTNQTSMYLCASSLGQVNSPLHFGNGTRLTVT.